Reported below is one TCR beta chain. The antigen remains unidentified. This CDR3 comprises 16 residues. Per germline, CDR1 ENHRY and CDR2 SYGVKD. The trim removed 3 bases at V and 7 bases at J, leaving 11 bases unmatched. Sorted-subset replicate PCRs used about 0.2 ug DNA, 25,000 to 30,000 T cell genomes. Assay: immunoSEQ multiplex PCR; the TCRdb copy retains only in-frame clones and omits some. The table records roughly 1.5 million clones, 95% to 99% of them present only once. The data belong to a study of shared clonotypes between healthy human individuals. Overall study results and limits: Genetic and exposure-history diversity was limited by the few donors.

This chain connects TRBV10-3 to TRBJ2-1, with 8 bases lining up with TRBD2. This clonotype was sampled from a man aged 25 to 45 in good health. Sequences were obtained from naive CD4+ T cells sorted from blood. Subset: CD45RA+ positively selected. DNA of the CDR3: TGTGCCATCAGTGATCCGGGACTAGGTCCGAGAAATGAGCAGTTCTTC. Amino acids: CAISDPGLGPRNEQFF.